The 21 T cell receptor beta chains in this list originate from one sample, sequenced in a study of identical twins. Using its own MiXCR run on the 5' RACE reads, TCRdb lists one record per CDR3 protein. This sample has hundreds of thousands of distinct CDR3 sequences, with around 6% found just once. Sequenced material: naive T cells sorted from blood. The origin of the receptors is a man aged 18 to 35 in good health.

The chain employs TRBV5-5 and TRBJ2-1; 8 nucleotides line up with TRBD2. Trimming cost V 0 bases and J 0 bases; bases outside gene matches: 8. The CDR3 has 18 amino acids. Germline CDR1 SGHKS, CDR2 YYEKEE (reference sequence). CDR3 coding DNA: TGTGCCAGCAGCTTGGGTTTGAGTCTAGCGGGCTCCTACAATGAGCAGTTCTTC. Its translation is CASSLGLSLAGSYNEQFF. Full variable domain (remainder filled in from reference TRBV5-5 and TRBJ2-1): DAGVTQSPTHLIKTRGQQVTLRCSPISGHKSVSWYQQVLGQGPQFIFQYYEKEERGRGNFPDRFSARQFPNYSSELNVNALLLGDSALYLCASSLGLSLAGSYNEQFFGPGTRLTVL.

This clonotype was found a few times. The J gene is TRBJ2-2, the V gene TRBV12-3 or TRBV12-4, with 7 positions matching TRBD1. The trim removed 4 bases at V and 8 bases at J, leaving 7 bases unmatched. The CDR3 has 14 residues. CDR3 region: CASSSPPGQGELFF. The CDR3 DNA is TGTGCCAGCAGTTCACCCCCGGGACAGGGGGAGCTGTTTTTT.

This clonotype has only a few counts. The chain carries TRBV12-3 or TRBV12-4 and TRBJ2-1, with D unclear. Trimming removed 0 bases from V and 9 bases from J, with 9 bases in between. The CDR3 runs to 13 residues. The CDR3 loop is CASSLAQVGEQFF. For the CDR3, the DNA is TGTGCCAGCAGTTTAGCGCAGGTGGGTGAGCAGTTCTTC.

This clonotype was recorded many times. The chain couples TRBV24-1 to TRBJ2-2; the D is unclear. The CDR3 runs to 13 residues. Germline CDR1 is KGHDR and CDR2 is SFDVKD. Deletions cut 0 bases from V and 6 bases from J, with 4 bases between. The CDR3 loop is CATSDLASGELFF. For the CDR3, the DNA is TGTGCCACCAGTGATTTGGCGTCCGGGGAGCTGTTTTTT.

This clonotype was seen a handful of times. CDR3: CASSWTGRNTEAFF. The DNA of the CDR3 is TGTGCCAGCAGCTGGACAGGCAGAAACACTGAAGCTTTCTTT. The chain uses TRBV7-2 and TRBJ1-1, with 7 nucleotides matching TRBD1. The CDR3 totals 14 residues. Trimming took 4 bases from V and 2 from J; bases not matched to a gene: 4. The germline CDR1 and CDR2 sequences are SGHTA and FQGNSA.

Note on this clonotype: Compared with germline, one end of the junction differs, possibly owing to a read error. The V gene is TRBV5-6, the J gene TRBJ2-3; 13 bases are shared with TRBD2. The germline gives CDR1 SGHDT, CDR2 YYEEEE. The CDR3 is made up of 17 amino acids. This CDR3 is CASSDLTSGRDTDTHYF. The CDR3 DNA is TGTGCCAGCAGCGACCTAACTAGCGGGAGGGACACGGATACGCACTATTTT.

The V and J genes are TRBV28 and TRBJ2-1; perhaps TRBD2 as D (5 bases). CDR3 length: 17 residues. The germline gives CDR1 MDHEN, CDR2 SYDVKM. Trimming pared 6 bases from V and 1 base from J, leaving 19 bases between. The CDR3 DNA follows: TGTGCCAGCAGGTCCAATGAGGGAGTACCGTCCTACAATGAGCAGTTCTTC. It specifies CASRSNEGVPSYNEQFF.

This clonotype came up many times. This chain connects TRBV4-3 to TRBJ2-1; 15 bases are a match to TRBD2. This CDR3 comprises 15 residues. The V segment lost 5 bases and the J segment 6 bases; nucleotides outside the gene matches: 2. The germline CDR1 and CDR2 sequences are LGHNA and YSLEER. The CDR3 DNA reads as TGCGCCAGCAGCTGGACTAGCGGGAGGGCCAATGAGCAGTTCTTC. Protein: CASSWTSGRANEQFF.

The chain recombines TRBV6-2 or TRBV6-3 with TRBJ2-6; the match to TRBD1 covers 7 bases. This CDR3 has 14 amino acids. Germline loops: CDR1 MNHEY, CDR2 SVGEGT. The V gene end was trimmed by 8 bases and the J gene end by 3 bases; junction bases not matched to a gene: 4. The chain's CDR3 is CASQQGSGANVLTF. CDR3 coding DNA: TGTGCCAGCCAACAGGGGAGTGGGGCCAACGTCCTGACTTTC.

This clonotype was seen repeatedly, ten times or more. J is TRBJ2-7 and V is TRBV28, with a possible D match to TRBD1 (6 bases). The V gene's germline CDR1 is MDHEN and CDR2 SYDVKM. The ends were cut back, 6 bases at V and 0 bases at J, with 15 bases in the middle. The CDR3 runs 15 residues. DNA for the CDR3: TGTGCCAGCAGATCTACACAGGGTTCCTCCTACGAGCAGTACTTC. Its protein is CASRSTQGSSYEQYF.

The CDR3 DNA sequence: TGTGCCAGCAGTTTATCTGGGACCCCTGGAAACACCATATATTTT. Translated, it gives CASSLSGTPGNTIYF. V usage is TRBV12-3 or TRBV12-4 and J usage is TRBJ1-3; a weak D match, TRBD1 (5 bases). This CDR3 is built from 15 residues. Trimming cost V 2 bases and J 2 bases, with 10 bases left between them.

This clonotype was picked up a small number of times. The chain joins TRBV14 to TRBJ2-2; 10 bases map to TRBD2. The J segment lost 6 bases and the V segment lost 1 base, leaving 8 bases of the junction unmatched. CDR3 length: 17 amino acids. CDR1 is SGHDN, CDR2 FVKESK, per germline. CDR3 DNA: TGTGCCAGCAGCCAAGCCAGACTAGCGGGTAACCCCGGGGAGCTGTTTTTT. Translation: CASSQARLAGNPGELFF. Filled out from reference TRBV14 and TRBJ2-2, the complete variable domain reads EAGVTQFPSHSVIEKGQTVTLRCDPISGHDNLYWYRRVMGKEIKFLLHFVKESKQDESGMPNNRFLAERTGGTYSTLKVQPAELEDSGVYFCASSQARLAGNPGELFFGEGSRLTVL.

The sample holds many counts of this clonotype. The CDR3 loop is CASKEGGGPREQYF. The CDR3 nucleotides read TGTGCCAGCAAGGAAGGAGGGGGACCACGTGAGCAGTACTTC. This chain uses TRBV12-3 or TRBV12-4 with TRBJ2-7; D tentatively reads TRBD1 or TRBD2 (6 bases each). The ends were cut back, 7 bases at V and 7 bases at J, with 20 bases in the middle. The CDR3 loop spans 14 amino acids.

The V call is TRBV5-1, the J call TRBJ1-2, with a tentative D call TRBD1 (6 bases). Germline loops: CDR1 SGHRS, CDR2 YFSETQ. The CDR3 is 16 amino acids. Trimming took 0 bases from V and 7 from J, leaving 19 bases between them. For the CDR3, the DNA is TGCGCCAGCAGCTTGGCCAACCCGGCAGGGGCGATTGGCTACACCTTC. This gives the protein CASSLANPAGAIGYTF.

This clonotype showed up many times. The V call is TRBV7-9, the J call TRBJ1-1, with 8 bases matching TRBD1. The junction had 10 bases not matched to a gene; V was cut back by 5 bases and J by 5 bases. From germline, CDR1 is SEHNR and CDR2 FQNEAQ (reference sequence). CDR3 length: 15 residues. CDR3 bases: TGTGCCAGCAGCGCGATAACAGGGGGGAGGACTGAAGCTTTCTTT. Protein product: CASSAITGGRTEAFF. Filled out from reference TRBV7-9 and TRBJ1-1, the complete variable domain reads DTGVSQNPRHKITKRGQNVTFRCDPISEHNRLYWYRQTLGQGPEFLTYFQNEAQLEKSRLLSDRFSAERPKGSFSTLEIQRTEQGDSAMYLCASSAITGGRTEAFFGQGTRLTVV.

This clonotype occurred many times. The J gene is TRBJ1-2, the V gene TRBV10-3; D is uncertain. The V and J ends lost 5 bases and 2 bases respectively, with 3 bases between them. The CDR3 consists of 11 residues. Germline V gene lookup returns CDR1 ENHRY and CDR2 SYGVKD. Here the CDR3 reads CAISNNYGYTF. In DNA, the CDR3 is TGTGCCATCAGTAACAACTATGGCTACACCTTC.

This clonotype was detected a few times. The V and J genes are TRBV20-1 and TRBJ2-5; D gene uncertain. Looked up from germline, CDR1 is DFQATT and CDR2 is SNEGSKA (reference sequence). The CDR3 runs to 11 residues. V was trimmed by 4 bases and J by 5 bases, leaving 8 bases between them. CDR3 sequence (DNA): TGCAGTGCTAAAATCCCGGAGACCCAGTACTTC. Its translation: CSAKIPETQYF.

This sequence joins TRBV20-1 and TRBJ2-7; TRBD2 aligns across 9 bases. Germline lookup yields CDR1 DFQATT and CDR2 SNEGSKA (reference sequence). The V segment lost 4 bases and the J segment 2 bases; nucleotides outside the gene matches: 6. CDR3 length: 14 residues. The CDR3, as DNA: TGCAGTGCTACCAGCGGGAGGAAAACCTACGAGCAGTACTTC. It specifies CSATSGRKTYEQYF.

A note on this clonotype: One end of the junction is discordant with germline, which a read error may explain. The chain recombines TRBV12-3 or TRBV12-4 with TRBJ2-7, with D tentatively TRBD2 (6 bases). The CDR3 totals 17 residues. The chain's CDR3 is CASSDDASGLFSYEHYF. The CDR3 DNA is TGTGCCAGCAGTGACGACGCGAGCGGGCTATTCTCCTACGAGCATTACTTC.

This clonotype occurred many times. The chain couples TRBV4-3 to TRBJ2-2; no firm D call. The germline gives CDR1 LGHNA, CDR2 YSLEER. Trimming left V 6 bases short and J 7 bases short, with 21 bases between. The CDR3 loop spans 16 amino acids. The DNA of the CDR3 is TGCGCCAGCAGAGAATCAGTTGGGCCTTCAATCGGGGAGCTGTTTTTT. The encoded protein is CASRESVGPSIGELFF.

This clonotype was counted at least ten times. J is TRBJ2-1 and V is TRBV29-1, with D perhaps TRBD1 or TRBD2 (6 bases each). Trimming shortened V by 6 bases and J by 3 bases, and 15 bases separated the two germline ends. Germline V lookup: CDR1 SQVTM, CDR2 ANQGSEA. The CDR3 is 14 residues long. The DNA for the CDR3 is TGCAGCGTCGAGGGGGGCCGCAACTACAATGAGCAGTTCTTC. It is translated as CSVEGGRNYNEQFF.